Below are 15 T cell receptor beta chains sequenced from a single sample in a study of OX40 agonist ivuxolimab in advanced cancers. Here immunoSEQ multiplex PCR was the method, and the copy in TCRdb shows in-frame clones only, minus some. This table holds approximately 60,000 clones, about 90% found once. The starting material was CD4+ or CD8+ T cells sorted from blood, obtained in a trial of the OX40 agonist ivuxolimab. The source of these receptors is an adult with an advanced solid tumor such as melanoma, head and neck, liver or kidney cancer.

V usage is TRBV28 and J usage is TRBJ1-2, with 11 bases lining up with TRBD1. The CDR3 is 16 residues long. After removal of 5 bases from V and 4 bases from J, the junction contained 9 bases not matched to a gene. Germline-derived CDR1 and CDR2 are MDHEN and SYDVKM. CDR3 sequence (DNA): TGTGCCAGCAGTCTAAGCGGGACAGGGGGGTTCTATGGCTACACCTTC. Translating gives CASSLSGTGGFYGYTF.

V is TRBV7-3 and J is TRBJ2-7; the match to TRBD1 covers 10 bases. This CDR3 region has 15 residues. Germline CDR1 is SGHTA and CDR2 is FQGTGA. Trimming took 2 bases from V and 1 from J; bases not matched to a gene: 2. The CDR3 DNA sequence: TGTGCCAGCAGCTTAGGGACAGGGGCTTCCTACGAGCAGTACTTC. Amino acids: CASSLGTGASYEQYF.

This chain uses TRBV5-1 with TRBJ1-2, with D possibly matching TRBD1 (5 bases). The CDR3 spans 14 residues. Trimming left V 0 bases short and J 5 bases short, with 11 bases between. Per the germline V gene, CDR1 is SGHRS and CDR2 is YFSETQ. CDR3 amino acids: CASSLGGTEYGYTF. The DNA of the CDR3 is TGCGCCAGCAGCTTGGGTGGGACGGAGTATGGCTACACCTTC.

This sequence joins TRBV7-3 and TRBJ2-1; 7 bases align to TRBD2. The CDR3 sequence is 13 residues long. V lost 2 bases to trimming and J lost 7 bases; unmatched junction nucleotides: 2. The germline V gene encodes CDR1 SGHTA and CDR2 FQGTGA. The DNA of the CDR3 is TGTGCCAGCAGCTTACCTAGCGGAAATGAGCAGTTCTTC. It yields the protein CASSLPSGNEQFF.

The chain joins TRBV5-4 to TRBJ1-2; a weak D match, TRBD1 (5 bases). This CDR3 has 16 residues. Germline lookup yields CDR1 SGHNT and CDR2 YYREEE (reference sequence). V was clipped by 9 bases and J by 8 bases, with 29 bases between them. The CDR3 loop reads CATPILGGAGVSGYTF. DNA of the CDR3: TGTGCCACACCGATTTTAGGCGGGGCAGGCGTGTCGGGCTACACCTTC.

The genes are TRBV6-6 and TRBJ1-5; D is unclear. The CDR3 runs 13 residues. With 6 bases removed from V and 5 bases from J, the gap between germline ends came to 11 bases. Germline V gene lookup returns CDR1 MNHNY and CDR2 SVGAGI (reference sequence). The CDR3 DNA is TGTGCCAGCAGGCCCCGGGTTCATCAGCCCCAGCATTTT. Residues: CASRPRVHQPQHF.

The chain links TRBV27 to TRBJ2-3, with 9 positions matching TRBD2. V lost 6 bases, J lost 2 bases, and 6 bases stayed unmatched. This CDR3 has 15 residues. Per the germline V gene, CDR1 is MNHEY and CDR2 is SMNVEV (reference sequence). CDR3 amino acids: CASSTGLAITDTQYF. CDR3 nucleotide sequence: TGTGCCAGCAGCACGGGACTAGCCATCACAGATACGCAGTATTTT.

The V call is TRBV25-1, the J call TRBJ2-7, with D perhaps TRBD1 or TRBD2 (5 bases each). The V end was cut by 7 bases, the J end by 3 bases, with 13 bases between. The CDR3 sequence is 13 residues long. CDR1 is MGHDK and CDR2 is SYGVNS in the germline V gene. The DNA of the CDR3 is TGTGCCAGCACCACTCGAGGGGTCTACGAGCAGTACTTC. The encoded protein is CASTTRGVYEQYF.

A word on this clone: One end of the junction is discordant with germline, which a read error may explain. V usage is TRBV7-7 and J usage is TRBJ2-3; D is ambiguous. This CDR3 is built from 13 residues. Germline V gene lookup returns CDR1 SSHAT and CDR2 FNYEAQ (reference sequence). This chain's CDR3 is CASSFGPTDTQYF. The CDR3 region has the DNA TGTGCTAGCAGCTTCGGGCCCACAGATACGCAGTATTTT.

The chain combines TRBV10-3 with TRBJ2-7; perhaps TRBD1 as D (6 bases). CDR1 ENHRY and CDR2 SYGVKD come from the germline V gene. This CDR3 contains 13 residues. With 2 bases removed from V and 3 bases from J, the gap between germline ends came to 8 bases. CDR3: CAISEGRGYEQYF. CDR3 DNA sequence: TGTGCCATCAGTGAGGGCAGGGGCTACGAGCAGTACTTC.

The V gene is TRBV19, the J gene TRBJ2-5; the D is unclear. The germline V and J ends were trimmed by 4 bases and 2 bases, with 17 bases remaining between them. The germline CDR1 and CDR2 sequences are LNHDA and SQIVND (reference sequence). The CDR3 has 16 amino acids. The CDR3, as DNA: TGTGCCAGTAGTACCCCCGGCAGGCCGAAACAAGAGACCCAGTACTTC. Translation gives CASSTPGRPKQETQYF.

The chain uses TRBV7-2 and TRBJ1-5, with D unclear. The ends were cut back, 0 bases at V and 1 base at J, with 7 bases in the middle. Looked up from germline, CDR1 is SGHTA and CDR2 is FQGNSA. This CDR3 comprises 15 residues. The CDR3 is CASSLAAGSNQPQHF. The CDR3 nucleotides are TGTGCCAGCAGCTTAGCGGCCGGGAGCAATCAGCCCCAGCATTTT.

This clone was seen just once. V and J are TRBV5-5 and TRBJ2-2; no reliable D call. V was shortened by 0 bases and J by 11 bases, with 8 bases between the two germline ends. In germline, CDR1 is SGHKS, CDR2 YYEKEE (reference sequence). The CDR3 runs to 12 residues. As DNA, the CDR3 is TGTGCCAGCAGCTTGGGAGTTGTAGAGCTGTTTTTT. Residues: CASSLGVVELFF.

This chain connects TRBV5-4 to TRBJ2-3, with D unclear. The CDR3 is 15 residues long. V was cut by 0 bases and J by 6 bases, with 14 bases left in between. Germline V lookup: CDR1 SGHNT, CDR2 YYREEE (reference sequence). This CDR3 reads CASSLASRVGDTQYF. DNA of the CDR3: TGTGCCAGCAGCTTGGCCTCCCGCGTGGGGGATACGCAGTATTTT.

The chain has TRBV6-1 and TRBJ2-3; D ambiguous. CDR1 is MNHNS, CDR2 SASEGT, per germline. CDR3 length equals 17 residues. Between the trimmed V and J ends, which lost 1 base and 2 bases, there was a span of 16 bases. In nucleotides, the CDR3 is TGTGCCAGCAGTGAAGAAGACCGTAGGGTGGCCACAGATACGCAGTATTTT. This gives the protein CASSEEDRRVATDTQYF.